The 30 T cell receptor beta chains given below trace back to one sample, sequenced in a study of blood T cell repertoires in COVID-19. The method was immunoSEQ multiplex PCR; TCRdb's version includes in-frame clones alone and lacks a portion of them. The sample holds 200,000 to 250,000 clones, 83% seen once. The sample consisted of PBMCs or T cells enriched from blood (not recorded which). These receptors were collected from a woman between 50 and 59 years old who had been exposed to COVID-19.

This rearrangement joins TRBV4-2 to TRBJ2-5, with D perhaps matching TRBD2 (5 bases). Germline lookup yields CDR1 LGHNA and CDR2 YNFKEQ. This CDR3 comprises 13 residues. Between the trimmed V and J ends, which lost 1 base and 7 bases, there was a span of 10 bases. CDR3 amino acids: CASSQAVRGTQYF. Here the CDR3 DNA reads TGTGCCAGCAGCCAAGCCGTTCGGGGGACCCAGTACTTC.

J is TRBJ2-7 and V is TRBV30; TRBD2 matches at 7 bases. CDR1 GTSNPN and CDR2 SVGIG come from the germline V gene (reference sequence). The CDR3 sequence is 14 residues long. After removal of 1 base from V and 3 bases from J, the junction contained 6 bases not matched to a gene. The CDR3 DNA is TGTGCCTGGAGTGCCGGGACTATGATCTACGAGCAGTACTTC. Amino acid sequence: CAWSAGTMIYEQYF. Looking up the rest from reference TRBV30 and TRBJ2-7 gives the full variable domain: SQTIHQWPATLVQPVGSPLSLECTVEGTSNPNLYWYRQAAGRGLQLLFYSVGIGQISSEVPQNLSASRPQDRQFILSSKKLLLSDSGFYLCAWSAGTMIYEQYFGPGTRLTVT.

In its sample, this clone was seen once. This rearrangement joins TRBV4-2 to TRBJ2-1; perhaps TRBD1 as D (5 bases). With 0 bases removed from V and 9 bases from J, the gap between germline ends came to 15 bases. The CDR3 is made up of 15 amino acids. Looked up from germline, CDR1 is LGHNA and CDR2 is YNFKEQ. The CDR3 spells CASSQDSREGGEQFF. The DNA of the CDR3 is TGTGCCAGCAGCCAAGACTCCAGGGAAGGCGGTGAGCAGTTCTTC.

The chain has TRBV19 and TRBJ2-7; D is unresolved. Germline V gene lookup returns CDR1 LNHDA and CDR2 SQIVND (reference sequence). V shed 3 bases and J shed 0 bases, with 9 bases lying between them. The CDR3 loop spans 14 amino acids. Here the CDR3 reads CASSIDNYSYEQYF. DNA for the CDR3: TGTGCCAGTAGTATCGATAACTACTCCTACGAGCAGTACTTC.

This chain uses TRBV5-1 with TRBJ2-7, with D perhaps TRBD2 (5 bases). V lost 3 bases, J lost 2 bases, and 15 bases lay in between. CDR3 length: 15 residues. In germline, CDR1 is SGHRS, CDR2 YFSETQ. The CDR3: CASSSIPGMAYEQYF. For the CDR3, the DNA is TGCGCCAGCAGCTCGATTCCCGGGATGGCCTACGAGCAGTACTTC.

This chain links TRBV7-9 with TRBJ1-2; D call uncertain. Trimming left V 5 bases short and J 4 bases short, with 11 bases between. The CDR3 spans 13 residues. CDR1 is SEHNR and CDR2 is FQNEAQ in the germline V gene (reference sequence). CDR3 in amino acids: CASSPDITYGYTF. The CDR3 nucleotides read TGTGCCAGCAGCCCCGACATAACCTATGGCTACACCTTC.

The rearrangement uses TRBV6-5 and TRBJ2-1; 9 bases are a match to TRBD1. Germline-derived CDR1 and CDR2 are MNHEY and SVGAGI. J was trimmed by 8 bases and V by 9 bases; bases with no gene match: 11. The CDR3 runs to 14 residues. CDR3 residues: CASRTGQGRHEQFF. The CDR3 bases are TGTGCCAGTCGCACTGGACAGGGGAGGCATGAGCAGTTCTTC.

In its sample, this clone was seen once. This chain links TRBV5-1 with TRBJ2-5, with D perhaps matching TRBD1 (5 bases). V lost 2 bases and J 5 bases, leaving 13 bases between the germline ends. The CDR3 covers 14 residues. Germline CDR1 is SGHRS and CDR2 is YFSETQ. As DNA, the CDR3 is TGCGCCAGCAGCTTAGCCAGGGTTGGGGAGACCCAGTACTTC. The encoded protein is CASSLARVGETQYF.

V usage is TRBV24-1 and J usage is TRBJ2-1; possible D gene TRBD1, 6 bases. Trimming left V 6 bases short and J 7 bases short, with 15 bases between. CDR1 is KGHDR and CDR2 is SFDVKD in the germline V gene. This CDR3 contains 14 residues. The CDR3 region has the DNA TGTGCCACCAGTCGCGAACAGGGTGGGAATGAGCAGTTCTTC. Translated, it gives CATSREQGGNEQFF.

V gene TRBV6-5 combines with J gene TRBJ2-7; 7 nucleotides align to TRBD2. CDR3 length: 15 amino acids. Germline loops: CDR1 MNHEY, CDR2 SVGAGI. The trim removed 2 bases at V and 6 bases at J, leaving 10 bases unmatched. CDR3 DNA: TGTGCCAGCAGTTACGTAGCGGGCCCAGGGTCCGAGCAGTACTTC. This translates into CASSYVAGPGSEQYF.

The rearrangement uses TRBV11-2 and TRBJ1-1, with D possibly being TRBD1 (5 bases). The ends were cut back, 4 bases at V and 3 bases at J, with 9 bases in the middle. The germline V gene has CDR1 SGHAT and CDR2 FQNNGV. CDR3 length equals 13 residues. The CDR3 DNA is TGTGCCAGCAGCTCGGACATAGACACTGAAGCTTTCTTT. Translation gives CASSSDIDTEAFF. The full variable domain, in which reference TRBV11-2 and TRBJ1-1 provide the parts outside the CDR3, is EAGVAQSPRYKIIEKRQSVAFWCNPISGHATLYWYQQILGQGPKLLIQFQNNGVVDDSQLPKDRFSAERLKGVDSTLKIQPAKLEDSAVYLCASSSDIDTEAFFGQGTRLTVV.

The chain couples TRBV19 to TRBJ2-5, with 8 bases lining up with TRBD1. V was clipped by 5 bases and J by 3 bases; unmatched bases: 5. The germline CDR1 and CDR2 sequences are LNHDA and SQIVND (reference sequence). The CDR3 is 14 amino acids. The CDR3 region has the DNA TGTGCCAGTAGTGGACAGGGTGGGGAAGAGACCCAGTACTTC. Translation gives CASSGQGGEETQYF.

This sequence joins TRBV11-2 and TRBJ1-1; 9 bases agree with TRBD1. The CDR3 contains 13 residues. In germline, CDR1 is SGHAT, CDR2 FQNNGV. The junction had 1 base not matched to a gene; V was cut back by 4 bases and J by 4 bases. This chain's CDR3 is CASSYRGLTEAFF. The CDR3 DNA follows: TGTGCCAGCAGCTACAGGGGGCTCACTGAAGCTTTCTTT.

The chain is built from TRBV6-2 or TRBV6-3 and TRBJ1-2, with D perhaps matching TRBD1 (5 bases). V lost 5 bases and J lost 3, with 19 bases in between. In germline, CDR1 is MNHEY, CDR2 SVGEGT. The CDR3 length is 16 residues. The CDR3 spells CASSPHARQFDYGYTF. In nucleotides, the CDR3 is TGTGCCAGCAGTCCCCATGCCAGACAGTTCGACTATGGCTACACCTTC.

This chain joins TRBV15 and TRBJ2-3; 8 bases are shared with TRBD2. The CDR3 is 16 residues long. The germline gives CDR1 LNHNV, CDR2 YYDKDF (reference sequence). Trimming cost V 5 bases and J 5 bases; bases outside gene matches: 12. The CDR3 loop is CATSPTRLAQQDTQYF. The CDR3 coding sequence is TGTGCCACCAGCCCGACCCGACTAGCGCAGCAAGATACGCAGTATTTT.

The chain joins TRBV12-3 or TRBV12-4 to TRBJ2-1; D remains ambiguous. The CDR3 is 13 residues long. V lost 6 bases and J 4 bases, leaving 10 bases between the germline ends. CDR3 DNA: TGTGCCAGCAGCCCACGACTGTACAATGAGCAGTTCTTC. This encodes CASSPRLYNEQFF.

The chain joins TRBV5-6 to TRBJ1-6, with 8 nucleotides matching TRBD1. Germline V gene data show CDR1 as SGHDT and CDR2 as YYEEEE. Trimming removed 5 bases from V and 8 bases from J; junction bases left unmatched: 6. The CDR3 contains 14 residues. The CDR3 region has the DNA TGTGCCAGCAGGAACGGACAGGGCTATTCACCCCTCCACTTT. It is translated as CASRNGQGYSPLHF.

V usage is TRBV6-5 and J usage is TRBJ1-5; D is ambiguous. Trimming pared 0 bases from V and 5 bases from J, leaving 5 bases between. The CDR3 runs 13 residues. Germline V gives CDR1 MNHEY, CDR2 SVGAGI. Here the CDR3 DNA reads TGTGCCAGCAGTTACTCTGTAGATCAGCCCCAGCATTTT. It translates to CASSYSVDQPQHF.

V usage is TRBV10-3 and J usage is TRBJ1-4; D unresolved. Trimming stripped 6 bases from V and 3 bases from J, with 17 bases between. The CDR3 is 16 residues long. CDR1 ENHRY and CDR2 SYGVKD come from the germline V gene. This chain's CDR3 is CAISETLRSANEKLFF. CDR3 nucleotides: TGTGCCATCAGCGAAACCCTTCGGAGCGCTAATGAAAAACTGTTTTTT.

This chain joins TRBV6-4 and TRBJ2-3; 11 nucleotides match TRBD2. This CDR3 contains 16 residues. J lost 4 bases, V lost 6 bases, and 9 bases had no gene match. Germline V gene data show CDR1 as MRHNA and CDR2 as SNTAGT. In nucleotides, the CDR3 is TGTGCCAGCAGCCCTACTACTAGCGGGGGCGCAGATACGCAGTATTTT. Its translation is CASSPTTSGGADTQYF.

V gene TRBV9 combines with J gene TRBJ2-2; tentatively, D is TRBD2 (5 bases). Looked up from germline, CDR1 is SGDLS and CDR2 is YYNGEE. V was pared by 0 bases and J by 2 bases, with 11 bases between. This CDR3 is built from 16 residues. CDR3 sequence: CASSVDEGFNTGELFF. CDR3 DNA sequence: TGTGCCAGCAGCGTAGATGAGGGATTTAACACCGGGGAGCTGTTTTTT.

The chain carries TRBV9 and TRBJ1-5, with TRBD1 matching over 9 bases. CDR3 length equals 14 residues. The germline gives CDR1 SGDLS, CDR2 YYNGEE. V dropped 4 bases and J dropped 7; count of bases not matched to a gene: 6. Here the CDR3 DNA reads TGTGCCAGCAGCCCTACAGGGGGCCGGCAGCCCCAGCATTTT. Translated: CASSPTGGRQPQHF.

The V gene is TRBV5-1, the J gene TRBJ1-2; no clear D. The V and J ends lost 4 bases and 3 bases respectively, with 16 bases between them. Germline CDR1 and CDR2: SGHRS and YFSETQ. This CDR3 region has 15 residues. CDR3 nucleotide sequence: TGCGCCAGCAGCCCTGAGGGAATCGGGGACTATGGCTACACCTTC. Translating gives CASSPEGIGDYGYTF.

The chain carries TRBV9 and TRBJ2-1, with D possibly TRBD2 on 7 matching bases. V dropped 1 base and J dropped 5 bases, with 19 bases sitting between them. The CDR3 sequence is 17 residues long. Per the germline V gene, CDR1 is SGDLS and CDR2 is YYNGEE. CDR3 sequence reads: CASSVRAGANVDNEQFF. As DNA, the CDR3 is TGTGCCAGCAGCGTAAGGGCGGGGGCAAACGTGGACAATGAGCAGTTCTTC.

This clone was counted once. One junction end does not reproduce the germline sequence, and a read error may be involved. V is TRBV4-1 and J is TRBJ1-6; TRBD1 is a possible D gene (6 bases). Germline CDR1 and CDR2: MGHRA and YSYEKL. The CDR3 extends over 12 amino acids. The CDR3 protein is CASRQNRAGAPF. The CDR3 DNA sequence: TGCGCCAGCAGGCAGAACAGGGCTGGCGCCCCCTTT.

The gene calls are TRBV6-5 and TRBJ2-2, with D unresolved. CDR1 and CDR2 from the germline V gene are MNHEY and SVGAGI. The V gene lost 9 bases and the J gene lost 6 bases, with 5 bases spanning the gap. This CDR3 region has 10 residues. The CDR3 DNA sequence: TGTGCCAGGCCGGCCGGGGAGCTGTTTTTT. Amino acid sequence: CARPAGELFF.

The rearrangement uses TRBV4-1 and TRBJ1-2, with 10 bases identical to TRBD1. J gave up 4 bases and V 3 bases, and 8 bases lay outside the gene matches. This CDR3 has 16 amino acids. Germline CDR1 and CDR2: MGHRA and YSYEKL. CDR3 DNA sequence: TGCGCCAGCAGCCAGGGACAGGGGTCCTTTCCCTATGGCTACACCTTC. Encoded protein: CASSQGQGSFPYGYTF.

The chain joins TRBV9 to TRBJ1-1; maybe TRBD1 (6 bases). Germline CDR1 is SGDLS and CDR2 is YYNGEE. The CDR3 loop spans 16 amino acids. Trimming stripped 0 bases from V and 5 bases from J, with 17 bases between. In nucleotides, the CDR3 is TGTGCCAGCAGCGTAGACCCCAGGGGTTCGTGGACTGAAGCTTTCTTT. Amino acid sequence: CASSVDPRGSWTEAFF.

This chain links TRBV9 with TRBJ2-3; 8 bases are a match to TRBD2. CDR1 SGDLS and CDR2 YYNGEE come from the germline V gene. The CDR3 contains 19 residues. V was pared by 3 bases and J by 4 bases, with 19 bases of the junction left unmatched. CDR3: CASSGRGAGVFSRADTQYF. In DNA form, the CDR3 reads TGTGCCAGCAGCGGTCGAGGAGCGGGGGTATTCAGTCGGGCAGATACGCAGTATTTT.

The CDR3 sequence is CASSQRRGLGGELFF. The CDR3 DNA reads TGTGCCAGCAGCCAACGGAGGGGGCTAGGCGGGGAGCTGTTTTTT. This chain links TRBV4-2 with TRBJ2-2, with TRBD1 as a possible D gene (7 bases). Trimming took 2 bases from V and 7 from J, leaving 14 bases between them. The CDR3 totals 15 residues. The V gene's germline CDR1 is LGHNA and CDR2 YNFKEQ.